A single sample gave rise to the 10 T cell receptor beta chains below, sequenced in a study of T cell responses to AZD1222 COVID-19 vaccine. Profiling relied on immunoSEQ multiplex PCR, and the TCRdb table lists in-frame clones only, not all of them. This sample has tens of thousands of clones, with approximately 91% found just once. The sequencing here drew on peripheral blood, taken 28 days after the second AZD1222 dose. The receptors stem from an adult who received the AZD1222 COVID-19 vaccine.

The V call is TRBV12-5, the J call TRBJ2-2; 14 nucleotides line up with TRBD2. J was trimmed by 0 bases and V by 6 bases; bases with no gene match: 9. Germline V gene lookup returns CDR1 LGHNT and CDR2 FRNRAP. CDR3 length equals 19 residues. The CDR3 DNA follows: TGTGCTAGTGGCTTCCGGGGACTAGCGGGAGTAACGAACACCGGGGAGCTGTTTTTT. Translation gives CASGFRGLAGVTNTGELFF.

This chain connects TRBV7-9 to TRBJ1-1; a weak D match, TRBD1 (5 bases). Germline CDR1 reads SEHNR; CDR2 reads FQNEAQ (reference sequence). The CDR3 covers 14 residues. V was trimmed by 5 bases and J by 4 bases, leaving 14 bases between them. The chain's CDR3 is CASSPEGWGTEAFF. In DNA, the CDR3 is TGTGCCAGCAGCCCGGAGGGGTGGGGCACTGAAGCTTTCTTT.

The chain joins TRBV7-2 to TRBJ1-2, with D hard to call. Germline assignment: CDR1 SGHTA and CDR2 FQGNSA. Deletions cut 0 bases from V and 4 bases from J, with 6 bases between. The CDR3 has 13 amino acids. DNA for the CDR3: TGTGCCAGCAGCTTAGCGTTAGGCTATGGCTACACCTTC. Translating gives CASSLALGYGYTF. The variable domain in full, with the rest retrieved from reference TRBV7-2 and TRBJ1-2, is GAGVSQSPSNKVTEKGKDVELRCDPISGHTALYWYRQSLGQGLEFLIYFQGNSAPDKSGLPSDRFSAERTGGSVSTLTIQRTQQEDSAVYLCASSLALGYGYTFGSGTRLTVV.

This chain links TRBV2 with TRBJ2-7, with D uncertain. V was cut by 3 bases and J by 2 bases, with 5 bases left in between. This CDR3 comprises 12 residues. Germline CDR1 is SNHLY and CDR2 is FYNNEI. Here the CDR3 reads CASSELPYEQYF. The DNA of the CDR3 is TGTGCCAGCAGTGAGCTCCCCTACGAGCAGTACTTC.

This chain links TRBV19 with TRBJ1-5; 7 bases are shared with TRBD1. V lost 6 bases, J lost 2 bases, and 10 bases stayed unmatched. The CDR3 loop spans 16 amino acids. Looked up from germline, CDR1 is LNHDA and CDR2 is SQIVND (reference sequence). The CDR3 spells CASSRGRGDRNQPQHF. The CDR3, as DNA: TGTGCCAGTAGCCGCGGCAGGGGGGATCGCAATCAGCCCCAGCATTTT.

The V call is TRBV2, the J call TRBJ2-2, with 8 bases matching TRBD2. This CDR3 is 16 amino acids long. CDR1 is SNHLY, CDR2 FYNNEI, per germline. The V gene end was trimmed by 3 bases and the J gene end by 4 bases; junction bases not matched to a gene: 7. The CDR3 sequence: CASSELPSGFTGELFF. The CDR3 bases are TGTGCCAGCAGTGAGTTGCCTAGCGGGTTCACCGGGGAGCTGTTTTTT. The full variable domain, its missing parts supplied by reference TRBV2 and TRBJ2-2, is EPEVTQTPSHQVTQMGQEVILRCVPISNHLYFYWYRQILGQKVEFLVSFYNNEISEKSEIFDDQFSVERPDGSNFTLKIRSTKLEDSAMYFCASSELPSGFTGELFFGEGSRLTVL.

This chain joins TRBV7-8 and TRBJ2-1; 7 nucleotides match TRBD2. The CDR3 consists of 15 residues. V gave up 0 bases and J gave up 2 bases; unmatched junction bases: 1. Germline V gene data show CDR1 as SGHVS and CDR2 as FQNEAQ. The DNA of the CDR3 is TGTGCCAGCAGCTTAGCTACTAGCGCCTACAATGAGCAGTTCTTC. Amino acid sequence: CASSLATSAYNEQFF. The full variable domain, its missing parts supplied by reference TRBV7-8 and TRBJ2-1, is GAGVSQSPRYKVAKRGQDVALRCDPISGHVSLFWYQQALGQGPEFLTYFQNEAQLDKSGLPSDRFFAERPEGSVSTLKIQRTQQEDSAVYLCASSLATSAYNEQFFGPGTRLTVL.

This clone was observed a single time. The chain uses TRBV19 and TRBJ2-1; 14 bases line up with TRBD2. Trimming cost V 3 bases and J 8 bases; bases outside gene matches: 6. The V gene's germline CDR1 is LNHDA and CDR2 SQIVND (reference sequence). This CDR3 contains 16 residues. CDR3 region: CASSIGGGLAGDEQFF. DNA for the CDR3: TGTGCCAGTAGTATCGGCGGGGGACTAGCGGGAGATGAGCAGTTCTTC.

The chain couples TRBV4-3 to TRBJ2-1; 8 positions match TRBD2. With V trimmed by 3 bases and J by 4 bases, 14 bases remained unmatched. CDR1 is LGHNA and CDR2 is YSLEER in the germline V gene. CDR3 length equals 18 residues. CDR3: CASSHQGPTSGGYNEQFF. CDR3 nucleotides: TGCGCCAGCAGCCACCAGGGCCCCACTAGCGGAGGATACAATGAGCAGTTCTTC.

The chain uses TRBV7-3 and TRBJ2-2; D may be TRBD1 or TRBD2 (6 bases each). The V and J ends lost 2 bases and 0 bases respectively, with 10 bases between them. From germline, CDR1 is SGHTA and CDR2 FQGTGA. CDR3 length: 16 residues. Written as DNA, the CDR3 is TGTGCCAGCAGCTTATGGGGGGCGACGAACACCGGGGAGCTGTTTTTT. Amino acids: CASSLWGATNTGELFF.